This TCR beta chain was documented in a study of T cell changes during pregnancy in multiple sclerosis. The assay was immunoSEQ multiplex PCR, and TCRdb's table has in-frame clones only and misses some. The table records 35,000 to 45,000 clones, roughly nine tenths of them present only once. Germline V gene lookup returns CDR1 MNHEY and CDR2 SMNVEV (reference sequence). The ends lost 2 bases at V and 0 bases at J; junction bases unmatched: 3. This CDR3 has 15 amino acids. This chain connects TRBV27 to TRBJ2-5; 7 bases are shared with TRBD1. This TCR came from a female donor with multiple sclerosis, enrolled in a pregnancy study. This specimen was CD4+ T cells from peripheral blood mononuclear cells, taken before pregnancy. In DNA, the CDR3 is TGTGCCAGCAGTTTAAGCAGGGGGTACCAAGAGACCCAGTACTTC. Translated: CASSLSRGYQETQYF.